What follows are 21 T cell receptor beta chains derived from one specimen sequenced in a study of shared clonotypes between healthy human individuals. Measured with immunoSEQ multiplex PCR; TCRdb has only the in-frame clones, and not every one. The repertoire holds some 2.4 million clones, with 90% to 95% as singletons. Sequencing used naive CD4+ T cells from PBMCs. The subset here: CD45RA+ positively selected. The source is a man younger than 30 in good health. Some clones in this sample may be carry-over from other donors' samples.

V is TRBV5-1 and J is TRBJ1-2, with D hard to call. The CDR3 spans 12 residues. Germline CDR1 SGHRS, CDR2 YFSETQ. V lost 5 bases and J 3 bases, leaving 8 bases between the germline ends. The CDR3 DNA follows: TGCGCCAGCAGAGAGACGGACTATGGCTACACCTTC. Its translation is CASRETDYGYTF.

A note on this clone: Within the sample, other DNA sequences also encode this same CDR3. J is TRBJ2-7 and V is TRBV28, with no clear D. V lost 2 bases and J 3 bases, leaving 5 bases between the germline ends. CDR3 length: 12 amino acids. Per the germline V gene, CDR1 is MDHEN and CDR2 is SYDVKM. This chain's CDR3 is CASSLNSYEQYF. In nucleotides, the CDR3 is TGTGCCAGCAGTTTAAACAGCTACGAGCAGTACTTC.

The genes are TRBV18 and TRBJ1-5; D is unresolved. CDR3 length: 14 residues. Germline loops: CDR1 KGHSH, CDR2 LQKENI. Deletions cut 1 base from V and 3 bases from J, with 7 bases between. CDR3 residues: CASSPQNTNQPQHF. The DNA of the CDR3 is TGTGCCAGCTCACCACAGAACACCAATCAGCCCCAGCATTTT.

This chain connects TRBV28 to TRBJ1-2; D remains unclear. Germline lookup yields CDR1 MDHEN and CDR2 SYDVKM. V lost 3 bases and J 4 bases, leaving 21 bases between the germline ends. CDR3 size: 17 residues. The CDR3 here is CASSFVQIREAGYGYTF. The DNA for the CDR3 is TGTGCCAGCAGTTTTGTCCAAATCCGGGAGGCCGGCTATGGCTACACCTTC.

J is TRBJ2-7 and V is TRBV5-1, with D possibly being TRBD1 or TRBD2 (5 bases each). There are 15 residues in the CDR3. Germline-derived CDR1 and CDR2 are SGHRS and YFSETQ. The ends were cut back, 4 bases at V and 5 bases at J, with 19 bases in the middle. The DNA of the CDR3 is TGCGCCAGCAGCGCCCAGCCGGGACCAAAAAACGAGCAGTACTTC. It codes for CASSAQPGPKNEQYF.

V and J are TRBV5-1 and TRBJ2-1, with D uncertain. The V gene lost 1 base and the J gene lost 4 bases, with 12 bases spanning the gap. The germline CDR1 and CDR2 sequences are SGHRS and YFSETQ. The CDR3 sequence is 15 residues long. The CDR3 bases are TGCGCCAGCAGCTTGTCTCTCAGCCCTTACAATGAGCAGTTCTTC. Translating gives CASSLSLSPYNEQFF. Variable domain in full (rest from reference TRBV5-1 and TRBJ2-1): KAGVTQTPRYLIKTRGQQVTLSCSPISGHRSVSWYQQTPGQGLQFLFEYFSETQRNKGNFPGRFSGRQFSNSRSEMNVSTLELGDSALYLCASSLSLSPYNEQFFGPGTRLTVL.

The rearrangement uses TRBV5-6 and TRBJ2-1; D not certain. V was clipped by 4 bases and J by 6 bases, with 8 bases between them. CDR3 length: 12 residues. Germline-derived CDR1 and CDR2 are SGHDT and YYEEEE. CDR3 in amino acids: CASSLLLNEQFF. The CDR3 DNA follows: TGTGCCAGCAGCCTACTACTCAATGAGCAGTTCTTC.

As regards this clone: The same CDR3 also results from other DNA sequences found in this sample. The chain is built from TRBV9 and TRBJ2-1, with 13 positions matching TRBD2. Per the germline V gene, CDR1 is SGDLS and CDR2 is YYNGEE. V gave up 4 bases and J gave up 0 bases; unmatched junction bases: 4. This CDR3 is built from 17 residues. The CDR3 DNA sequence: TGTGCCAGCAGCCCGAGGACTAGCGGGAGCTCCTACAATGAGCAGTTCTTC. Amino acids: CASSPRTSGSSYNEQFF.

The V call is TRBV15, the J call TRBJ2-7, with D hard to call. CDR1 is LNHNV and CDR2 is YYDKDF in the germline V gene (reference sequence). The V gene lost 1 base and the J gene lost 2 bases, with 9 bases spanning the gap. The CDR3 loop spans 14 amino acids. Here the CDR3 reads CATSRGTPPYEQYF. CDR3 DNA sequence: TGTGCCACCAGCAGAGGGACCCCCCCCTACGAGCAGTACTTC.

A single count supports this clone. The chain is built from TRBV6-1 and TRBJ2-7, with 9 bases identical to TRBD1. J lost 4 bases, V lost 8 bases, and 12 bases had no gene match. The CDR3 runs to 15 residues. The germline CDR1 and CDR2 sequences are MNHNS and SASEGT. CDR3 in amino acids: CASADRDRVKYEQYF. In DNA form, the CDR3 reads TGTGCCAGCGCAGACCGGGACAGGGTCAAGTACGAGCAGTACTTC.

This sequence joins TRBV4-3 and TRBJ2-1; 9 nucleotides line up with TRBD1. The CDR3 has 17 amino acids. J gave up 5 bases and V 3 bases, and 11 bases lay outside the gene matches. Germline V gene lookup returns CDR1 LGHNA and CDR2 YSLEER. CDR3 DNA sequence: TGCGCCAGCAGCCAGCAAGCCGACAGGGGGAGTAACAATGAGCAGTTCTTC. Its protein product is CASSQQADRGSNNEQFF.

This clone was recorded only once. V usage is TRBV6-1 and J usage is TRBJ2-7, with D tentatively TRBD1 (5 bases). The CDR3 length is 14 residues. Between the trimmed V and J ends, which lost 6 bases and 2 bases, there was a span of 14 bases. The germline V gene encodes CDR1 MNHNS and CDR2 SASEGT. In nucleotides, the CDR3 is TGTGCCAGCAGGATGGGGCCTGGGACCTACGAGCAGTACTTC. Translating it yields CASRMGPGTYEQYF.

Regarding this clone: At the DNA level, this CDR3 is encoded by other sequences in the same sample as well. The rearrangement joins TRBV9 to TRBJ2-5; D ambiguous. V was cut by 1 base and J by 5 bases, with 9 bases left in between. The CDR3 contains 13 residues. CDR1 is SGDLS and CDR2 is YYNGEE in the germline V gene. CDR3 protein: CASSVFLGETQYF. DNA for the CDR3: TGTGCCAGCAGCGTATTTCTCGGGGAGACCCAGTACTTC.

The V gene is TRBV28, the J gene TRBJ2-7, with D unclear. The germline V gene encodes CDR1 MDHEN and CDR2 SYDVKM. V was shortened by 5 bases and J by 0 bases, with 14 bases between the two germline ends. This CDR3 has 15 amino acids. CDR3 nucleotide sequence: TGTGCCAGCAGTGACCCGGGCAGGTCCTCCTACGAGCAGTACTTC. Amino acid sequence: CASSDPGRSSYEQYF.

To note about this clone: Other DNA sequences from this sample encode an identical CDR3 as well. The CDR3 reads CASSLQGSGNTIYF. The CDR3 DNA reads as TGTGCCAGCAGCCTACAGGGCTCTGGAAACACCATATATTTT. J is TRBJ1-3 and V is TRBV5-4; D is perhaps TRBD1 (6 bases). CDR1 and CDR2 from the germline V gene are SGHNT and YYREEE (reference sequence). Trimming cost V 4 bases and J 0 bases, with 8 bases left between them. CDR3 size: 14 residues.

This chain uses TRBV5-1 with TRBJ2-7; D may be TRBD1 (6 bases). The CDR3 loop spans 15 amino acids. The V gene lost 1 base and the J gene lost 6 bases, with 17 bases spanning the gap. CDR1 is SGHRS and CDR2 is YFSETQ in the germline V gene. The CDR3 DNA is TGCGCCAGCAGCTTGCTCCTCCCAGGGGTATCCGAGCAGTACTTC. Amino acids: CASSLLLPGVSEQYF.

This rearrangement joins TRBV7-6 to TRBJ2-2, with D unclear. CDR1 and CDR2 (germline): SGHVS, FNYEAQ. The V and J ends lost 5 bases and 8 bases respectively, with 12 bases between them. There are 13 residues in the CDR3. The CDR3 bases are TGTGCCAGCAGCCCAAGACCCGGAGGGGAGCTGTTTTTT. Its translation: CASSPRPGGELFF.

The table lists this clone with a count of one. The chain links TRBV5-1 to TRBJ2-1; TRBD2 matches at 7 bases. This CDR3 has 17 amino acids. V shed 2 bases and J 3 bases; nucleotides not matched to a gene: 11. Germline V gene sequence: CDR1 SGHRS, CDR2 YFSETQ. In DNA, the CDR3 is TGCGCCAGCAGCTTCCCTCTGTGGGGGGGTCTCTACAATGAGCAGTTCTTC. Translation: CASSFPLWGGLYNEQFF.

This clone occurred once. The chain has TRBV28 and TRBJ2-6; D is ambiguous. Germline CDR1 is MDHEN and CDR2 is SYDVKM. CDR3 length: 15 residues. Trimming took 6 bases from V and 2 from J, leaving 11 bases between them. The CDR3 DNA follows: TGTGCCAGCAGCTGGTCTTATGCTGGGGCCAACGTCCTGACTTTC. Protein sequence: CASSWSYAGANVLTF.

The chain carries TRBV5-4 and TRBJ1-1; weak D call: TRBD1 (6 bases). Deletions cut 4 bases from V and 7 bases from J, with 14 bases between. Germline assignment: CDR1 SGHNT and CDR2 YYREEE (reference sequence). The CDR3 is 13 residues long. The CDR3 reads CASSGGLAGEAFF. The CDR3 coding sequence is TGTGCCAGCAGCGGGGGGCTCGCGGGTGAAGCTTTCTTT.

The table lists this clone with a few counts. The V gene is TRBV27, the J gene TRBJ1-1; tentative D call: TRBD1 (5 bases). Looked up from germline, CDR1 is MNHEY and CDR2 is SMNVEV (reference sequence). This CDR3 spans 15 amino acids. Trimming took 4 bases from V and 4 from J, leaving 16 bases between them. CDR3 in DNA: TGTGCCAGCAGTTATTCAGGGTCCGGGGGCACTGAAGCTTTCTTT. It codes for CASSYSGSGGTEAFF.